Here is one T cell receptor beta chain with its context. This CDR3 has 15 residues. V shed 4 bases, J shed 4 bases, and the junction held 8 bases outside the gene matches. Per the germline V gene, CDR1 is SGHTA and CDR2 is FQGTGA. The data belong to a study of T cells after posttransplantation cyclophosphamide. Sequencing used immunoSEQ multiplex PCR; TCRdb keeps in-frame clones, though not all of them. The sample carries about 4,000 clones, approximately 70% recorded once. Treatment was busulfan-fludarabine conditioning, a marrow graft, and cyclophosphamide on days +3 and +4. This clonotype was obtained from a female patient in her thirties or forties who received an allogeneic stem cell transplant from a related donor, was CMV-positive, and had no GVHD. Some T cells may be the graft donor's. This chain connects TRBV7-3 to TRBJ2-5; 8 bases agree with TRBD2. The sequencing used CD8+ T cells sorted from PBMCs, collected around 1,100 days after allogeneic stem cell transplant with posttransplant cyclophosphamide. CDR3 nucleotides: TGTGCCAGCAGCTCCGGGGGGGCCATAGGAGAGACCCAGTACTTC. Amino acids: CASSSGGAIGETQYF.